This T cell receptor (beta chain) originates from a study of blood T cells in healthy people across ages. It was with a sample-barcoded 5' primer and a J-beta primer mix that a second PCR of about 6 to 12 cycles was run. Each cDNA molecule received a tag from a template-switch adaptor that had 12 random nucleotides. TCRdb re-called the 5' RACE reads through MiXCR, storing one row per CDR3 protein. The sample carries approximately 800,000 distinct CDR3 sequences, approximately 65% recorded once. Note on this clonotype: Its target is not known.

Regarding the study as a whole: Naive and antigen-experienced cells were not separated, limiting conclusive comparison.

The V end lost 3 bases, the J end lost 6 bases, and 11 bases lay between the germline ends. Germline V lookup: CDR1 GTSNPN, CDR2 SVGIG (reference sequence). This CDR3 has 12 amino acids. The chain has TRBV30 and TRBJ1-2; D gene unclear. Sequencing used blood. The clonotype was recovered from a man aged 30-40 years in good health. CDR3 loop: CAWRGPADGYTF. CDR3 DNA sequence: TGTGCCTGGAGAGGACCAGCGGATGGCTACACCTTC.